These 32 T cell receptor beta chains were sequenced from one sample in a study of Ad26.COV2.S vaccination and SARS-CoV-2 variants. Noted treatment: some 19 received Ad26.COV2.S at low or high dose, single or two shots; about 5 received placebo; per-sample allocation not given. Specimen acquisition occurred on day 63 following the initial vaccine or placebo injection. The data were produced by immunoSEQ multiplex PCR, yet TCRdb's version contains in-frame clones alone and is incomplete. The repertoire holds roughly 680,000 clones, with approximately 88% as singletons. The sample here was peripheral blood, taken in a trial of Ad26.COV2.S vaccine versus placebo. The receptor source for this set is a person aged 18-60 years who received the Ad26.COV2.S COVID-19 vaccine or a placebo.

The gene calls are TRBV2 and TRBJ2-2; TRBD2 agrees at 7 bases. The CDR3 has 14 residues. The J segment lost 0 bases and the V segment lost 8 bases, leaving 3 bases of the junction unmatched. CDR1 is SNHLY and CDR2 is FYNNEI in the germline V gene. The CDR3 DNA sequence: TGTGCCAGCGAAGCGGGAACGAACACCGGGGAGCTGTTTTTT. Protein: CASEAGTNTGELFF.

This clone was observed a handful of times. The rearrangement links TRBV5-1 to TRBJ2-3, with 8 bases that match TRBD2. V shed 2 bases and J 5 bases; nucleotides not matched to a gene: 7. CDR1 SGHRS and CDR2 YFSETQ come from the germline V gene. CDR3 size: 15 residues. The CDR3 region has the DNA TGCGCCAGCAGCTTCGGGGGGGCCGGGGGAGATACGCAGTATTTT. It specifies CASSFGGAGGDTQYF.

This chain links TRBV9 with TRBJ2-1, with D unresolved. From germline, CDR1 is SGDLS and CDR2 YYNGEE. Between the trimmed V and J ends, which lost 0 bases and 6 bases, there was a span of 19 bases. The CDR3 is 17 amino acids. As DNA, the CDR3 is TGTGCCAGCAGCGTAGCTGGAGAGTTCCCTACGGGCAATGAGCAGTTCTTC. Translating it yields CASSVAGEFPTGNEQFF.

The CDR3 here is CASKRTENYGYTF. The CDR3, as DNA: TGTGCCAGCAAGAGGACAGAAAACTATGGCTACACCTTC. This rearrangement joins TRBV27 to TRBJ1-2; TRBD1 might be the D (6 bases). This CDR3 is 13 amino acids long. CDR1 is MNHEY, CDR2 SMNVEV, per germline (reference sequence). V gave up 7 bases and J gave up 2 bases, with 11 bases separating them.

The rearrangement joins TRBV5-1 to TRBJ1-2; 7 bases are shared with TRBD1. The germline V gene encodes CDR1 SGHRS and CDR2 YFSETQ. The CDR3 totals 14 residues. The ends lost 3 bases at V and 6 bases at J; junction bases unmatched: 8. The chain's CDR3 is CASSSEQGRDGYTF. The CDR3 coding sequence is TGCGCCAGCAGCTCAGAACAGGGGAGAGATGGCTACACCTTC.

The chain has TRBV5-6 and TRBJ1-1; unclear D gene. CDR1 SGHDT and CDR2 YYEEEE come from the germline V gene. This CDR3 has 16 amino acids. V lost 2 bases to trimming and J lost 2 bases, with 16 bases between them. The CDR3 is CASSFNWGGDNTEAFF. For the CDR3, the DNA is TGTGCCAGCAGCTTCAACTGGGGTGGAGACAACACTGAAGCTTTCTTT.

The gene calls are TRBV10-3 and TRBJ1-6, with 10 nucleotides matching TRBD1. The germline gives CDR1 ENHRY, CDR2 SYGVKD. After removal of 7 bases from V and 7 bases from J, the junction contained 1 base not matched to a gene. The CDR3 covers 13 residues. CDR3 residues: CAIKTGGNSPLHF. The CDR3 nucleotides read TGTGCCATCAAGACAGGGGGCAATTCACCCCTCCACTTT.

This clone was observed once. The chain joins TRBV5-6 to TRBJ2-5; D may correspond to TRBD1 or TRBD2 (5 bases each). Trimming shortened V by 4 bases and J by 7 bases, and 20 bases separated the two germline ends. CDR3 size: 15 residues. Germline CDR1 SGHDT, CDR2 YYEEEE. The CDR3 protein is CASSKLIFGAATQYF. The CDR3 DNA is TGTGCCAGCAGCAAACTAATTTTCGGGGCGGCGACCCAGTACTTC. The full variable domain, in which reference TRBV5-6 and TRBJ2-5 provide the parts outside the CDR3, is DAGVTQSPTHLIKTRGQQVTLRCSPKSGHDTVSWYQQALGQGPQFIFQYYEEEERQRGNFPDRFSGHQFPNYSSELNVNALLLGDSALYLCASSKLIFGAATQYFGPGTRLLVL.

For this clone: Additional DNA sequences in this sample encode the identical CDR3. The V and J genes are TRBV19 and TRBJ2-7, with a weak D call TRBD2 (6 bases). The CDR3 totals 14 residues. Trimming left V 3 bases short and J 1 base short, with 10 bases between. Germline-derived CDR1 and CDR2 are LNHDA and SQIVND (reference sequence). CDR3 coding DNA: TGTGCCAGTAGTATTCTGGGGGGATCCTACGAGCAGTACTTC. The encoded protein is CASSILGGSYEQYF.

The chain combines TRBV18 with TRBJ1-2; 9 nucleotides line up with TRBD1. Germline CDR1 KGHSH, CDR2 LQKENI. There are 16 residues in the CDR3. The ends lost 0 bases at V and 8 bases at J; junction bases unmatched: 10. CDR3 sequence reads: CASSPPGQGLPGGYTF. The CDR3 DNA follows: TGTGCCAGCTCACCACCGGGACAGGGTCTACCGGGAGGCTACACCTTC.

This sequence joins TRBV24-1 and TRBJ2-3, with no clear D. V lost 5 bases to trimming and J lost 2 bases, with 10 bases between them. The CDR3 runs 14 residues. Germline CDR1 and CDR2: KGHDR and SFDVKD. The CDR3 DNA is TGTGCCACCAGTGGGGATGGGCCCACAGATACGCAGTATTTT. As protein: CATSGDGPTDTQYF.

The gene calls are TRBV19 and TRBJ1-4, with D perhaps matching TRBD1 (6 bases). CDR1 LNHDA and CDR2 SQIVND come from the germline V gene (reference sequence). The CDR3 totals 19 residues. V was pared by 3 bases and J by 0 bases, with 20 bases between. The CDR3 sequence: CASSIMGPTGKATNEKLFF. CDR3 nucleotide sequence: TGTGCCAGTAGTATCATGGGCCCAACAGGGAAAGCAACTAATGAAAAACTGTTTTTT.

The DNA for the CDR3 is TGTGCCAGCAGCATAGGGACAGGGGGCCGGGAAAAACTGTTTTTT. Translating gives CASSIGTGGREKLFF. V usage is TRBV7-2 and J usage is TRBJ1-4; 12 nucleotides match TRBD1. The CDR3 spans 15 residues. After removal of 5 bases from V and 8 bases from J, the junction contained 6 bases not matched to a gene. Germline-derived CDR1 and CDR2 are SGHTA and FQGNSA.

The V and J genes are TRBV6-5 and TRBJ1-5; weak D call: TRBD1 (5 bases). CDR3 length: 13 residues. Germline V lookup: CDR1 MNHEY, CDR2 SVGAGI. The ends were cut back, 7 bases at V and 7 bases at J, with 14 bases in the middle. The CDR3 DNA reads TGTGCCAGCATCGGAGGGGTAGGGCAGCCCCAGCATTTT. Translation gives CASIGGVGQPQHF.

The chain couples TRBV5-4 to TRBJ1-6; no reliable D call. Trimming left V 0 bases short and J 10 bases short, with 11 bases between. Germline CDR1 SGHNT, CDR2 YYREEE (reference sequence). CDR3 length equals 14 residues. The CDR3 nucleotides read TGTGCCAGCAGCTTGGAGGTCCAGGACTCACCCCTCCACTTT. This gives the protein CASSLEVQDSPLHF.

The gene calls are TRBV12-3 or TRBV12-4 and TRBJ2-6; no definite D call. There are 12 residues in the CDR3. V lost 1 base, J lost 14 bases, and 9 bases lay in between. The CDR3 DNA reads TGTGCCAGCAGTTTAGAGGGAAGAATCCTGACTTTC. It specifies CASSLEGRILTF.

The CDR3 spells CASSLEPLRQGQGRGETQYF. In DNA form, the CDR3 reads TGTGCCAGCAGCTTAGAGCCCTTAAGGCAGGGGCAGGGAAGGGGAGAGACCCAGTACTTC. The V and J genes are TRBV7-6 and TRBJ2-5, with D possibly matching TRBD1 (6 bases). The CDR3 is made up of 20 amino acids. V dropped 1 base and J dropped 4 bases, with 28 bases sitting between them. The germline V gene encodes CDR1 SGHVS and CDR2 FNYEAQ.

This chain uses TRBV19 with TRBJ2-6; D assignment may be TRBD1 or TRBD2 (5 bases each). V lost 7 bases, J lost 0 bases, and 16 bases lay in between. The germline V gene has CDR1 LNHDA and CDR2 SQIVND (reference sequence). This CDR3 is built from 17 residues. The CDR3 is CASKEVLGDSGANVLTF. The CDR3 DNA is TGTGCCAGTAAGGAGGTCCTGGGGGACTCTGGGGCCAACGTCCTGACTTTC.

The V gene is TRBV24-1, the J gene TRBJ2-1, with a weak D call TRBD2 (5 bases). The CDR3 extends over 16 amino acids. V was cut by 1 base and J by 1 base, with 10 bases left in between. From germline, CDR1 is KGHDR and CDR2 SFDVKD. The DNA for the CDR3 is TGTGCCACCAGTGATTTCGAGGGATCATCCTACAATGAGCAGTTCTTC. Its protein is CATSDFEGSSYNEQFF.

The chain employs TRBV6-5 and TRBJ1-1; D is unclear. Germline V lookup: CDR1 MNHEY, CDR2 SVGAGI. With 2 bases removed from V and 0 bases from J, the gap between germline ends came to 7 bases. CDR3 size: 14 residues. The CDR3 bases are TGTGCCAGCAGTTACGGGAACGTGAACACTGAAGCTTTCTTT. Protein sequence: CASSYGNVNTEAFF.

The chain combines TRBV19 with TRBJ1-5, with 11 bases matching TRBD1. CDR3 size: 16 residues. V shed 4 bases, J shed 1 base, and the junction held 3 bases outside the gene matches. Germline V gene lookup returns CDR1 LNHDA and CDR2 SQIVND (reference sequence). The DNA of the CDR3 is TGTGCCAGTAGTAGGACAGGGGGCGACAGCAATCAGCCCCAGCATTTT. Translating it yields CASSRTGGDSNQPQHF.

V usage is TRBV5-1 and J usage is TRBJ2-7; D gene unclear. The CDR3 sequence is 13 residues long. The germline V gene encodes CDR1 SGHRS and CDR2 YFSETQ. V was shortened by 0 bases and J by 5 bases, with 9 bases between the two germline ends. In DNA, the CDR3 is TGCGCCAGCAGCTTGGCCAGGTCCGACGAGCAGTACTTC. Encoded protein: CASSLARSDEQYF.

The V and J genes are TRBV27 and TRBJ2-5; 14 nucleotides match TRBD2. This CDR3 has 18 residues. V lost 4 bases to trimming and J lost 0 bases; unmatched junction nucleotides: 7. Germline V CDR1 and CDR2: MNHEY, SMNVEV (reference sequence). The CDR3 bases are TGTGCCAGCAGTTCCAGACTAGCGGGAGGGTGGTACCAAGAGACCCAGTACTTC. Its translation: CASSSRLAGGWYQETQYF.

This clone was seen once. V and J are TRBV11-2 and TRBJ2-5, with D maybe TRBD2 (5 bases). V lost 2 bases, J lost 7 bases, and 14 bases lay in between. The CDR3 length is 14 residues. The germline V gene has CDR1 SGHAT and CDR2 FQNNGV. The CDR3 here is CASSLRLELGTQYF. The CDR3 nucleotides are TGTGCCAGCAGCTTAAGGCTAGAACTAGGGACCCAGTACTTC.

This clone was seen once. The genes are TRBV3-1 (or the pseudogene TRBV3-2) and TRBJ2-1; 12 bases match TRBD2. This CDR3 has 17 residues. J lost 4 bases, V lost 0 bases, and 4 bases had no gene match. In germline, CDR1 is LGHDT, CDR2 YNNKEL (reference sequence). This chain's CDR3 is CASSQEWTSGAYNEQFF. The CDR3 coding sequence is TGTGCCAGCAGCCAAGAATGGACTAGCGGGGCTTACAATGAGCAGTTCTTC.

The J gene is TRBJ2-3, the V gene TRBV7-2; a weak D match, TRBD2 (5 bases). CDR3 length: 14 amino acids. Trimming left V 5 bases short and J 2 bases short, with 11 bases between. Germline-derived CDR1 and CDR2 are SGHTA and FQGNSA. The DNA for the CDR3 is TGTGCCAGCAGCCCAAGCGGAAACACAGATACGCAGTATTTT. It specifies CASSPSGNTDTQYF.

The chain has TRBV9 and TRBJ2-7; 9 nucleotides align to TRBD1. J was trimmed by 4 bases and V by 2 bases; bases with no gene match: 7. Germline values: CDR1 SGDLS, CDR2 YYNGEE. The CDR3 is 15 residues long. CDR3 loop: CASSVGQGLAYEQYF. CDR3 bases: TGTGCCAGCAGCGTCGGACAGGGGTTAGCGTACGAGCAGTACTTC.

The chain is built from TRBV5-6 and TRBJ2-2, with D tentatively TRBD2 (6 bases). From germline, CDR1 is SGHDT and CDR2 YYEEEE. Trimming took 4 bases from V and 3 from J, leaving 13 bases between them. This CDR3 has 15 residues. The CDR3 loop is CASSRGMVDTGELFF. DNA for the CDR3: TGTGCCAGCAGCCGCGGGATGGTAGACACCGGGGAGCTGTTTTTT.

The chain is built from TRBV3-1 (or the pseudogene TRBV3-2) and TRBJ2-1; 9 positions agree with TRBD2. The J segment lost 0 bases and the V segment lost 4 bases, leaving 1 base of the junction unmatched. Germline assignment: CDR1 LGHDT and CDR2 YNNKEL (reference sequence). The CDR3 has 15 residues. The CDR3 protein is CASSPAGGSYNEQFF. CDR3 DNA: TGTGCCAGCAGCCCAGCGGGAGGCTCCTACAATGAGCAGTTCTTC.

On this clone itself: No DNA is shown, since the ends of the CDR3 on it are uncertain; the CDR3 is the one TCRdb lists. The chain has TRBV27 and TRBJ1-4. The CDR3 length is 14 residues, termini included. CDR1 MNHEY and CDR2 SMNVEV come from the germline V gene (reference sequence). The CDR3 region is CASSFRAREGKLFF.

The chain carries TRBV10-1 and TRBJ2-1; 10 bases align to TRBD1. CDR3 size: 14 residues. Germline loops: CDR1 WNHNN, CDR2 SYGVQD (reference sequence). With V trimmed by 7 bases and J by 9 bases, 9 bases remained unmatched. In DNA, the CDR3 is TGCGCCAGCACTCCCGGGACAGGGGTCGGTGAGCAGTTCTTC. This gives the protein CASTPGTGVGEQFF.

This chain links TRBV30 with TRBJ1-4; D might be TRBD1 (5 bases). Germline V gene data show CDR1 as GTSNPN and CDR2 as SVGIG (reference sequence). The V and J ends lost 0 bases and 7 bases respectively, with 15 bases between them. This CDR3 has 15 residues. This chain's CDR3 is CAWSVNGAVLEKLFF. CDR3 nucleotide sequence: TGTGCCTGGAGTGTAAATGGGGCAGTTCTTGAAAAACTGTTTTTT.